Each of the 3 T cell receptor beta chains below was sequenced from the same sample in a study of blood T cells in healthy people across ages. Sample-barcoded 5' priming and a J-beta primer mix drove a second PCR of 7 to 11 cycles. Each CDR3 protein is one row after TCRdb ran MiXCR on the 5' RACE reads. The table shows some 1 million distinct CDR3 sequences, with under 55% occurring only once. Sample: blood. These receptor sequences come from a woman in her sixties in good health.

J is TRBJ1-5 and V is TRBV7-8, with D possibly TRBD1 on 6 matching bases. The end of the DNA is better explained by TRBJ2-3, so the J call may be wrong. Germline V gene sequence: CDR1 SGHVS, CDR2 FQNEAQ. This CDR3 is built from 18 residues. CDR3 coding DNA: TGTGCCAGCAGCTTAAGGTGGGACAAACCTTCTGGGAATCAGCCCCAGTATTTT. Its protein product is CASSLRWDKPSGNQPQYF.

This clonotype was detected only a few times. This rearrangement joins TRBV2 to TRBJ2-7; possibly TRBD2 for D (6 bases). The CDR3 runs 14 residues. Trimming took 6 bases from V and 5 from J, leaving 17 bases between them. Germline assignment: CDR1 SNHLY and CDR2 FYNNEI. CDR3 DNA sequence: TGTGCCAGCAGCGCGGGCGGGACGGTACACGAGCAGTACTTC. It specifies CASSAGGTVHEQYF.

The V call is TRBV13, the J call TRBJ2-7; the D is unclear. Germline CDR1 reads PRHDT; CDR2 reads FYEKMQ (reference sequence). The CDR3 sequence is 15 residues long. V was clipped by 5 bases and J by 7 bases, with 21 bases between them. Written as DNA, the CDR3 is TGTGCCAGCAGCACCCTAGGAAGCTCCTACAATGAGCAGTACTTC. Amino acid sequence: CASSTLGSSYNEQYF. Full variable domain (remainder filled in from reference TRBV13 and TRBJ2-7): AAGVIQSPRHLIKEKRETATLKCYPIPRHDTVYWYQQGPGQDPQFLISFYEKMQSDKGSIPDRFSAQQFSDYHSELNMSSLELGDSALYFCASSTLGSSYNEQYFGPGTRLTVT.